Detailed here is one TCR beta chain. Antigen unknown. The sample comes from a study of cytomegalovirus exposure and HLA in healthy donors. V trimming: 6 bases; J trimming: 3 bases; junction bases outside the gene matches: 4. CDR3 length equals 14 residues. Germline CDR1 reads MNHEY; CDR2 reads SVGAGI. PCR employed 60 Vbeta and 13 Jbeta primers. Sequencing used immunoSEQ multiplex PCR; TCRdb keeps in-frame clones, though not all of them. The data hold roughly 300,000 clones, with just over 85% observed a single time. General study points: V- and J-gene trimming in TCR beta was tied to a missense DCLRE1C variant by an analysis performed later. Rarity characterized most TCR sequences, yet some public TCRs appeared in many donors.

The chain carries TRBV6-5 and TRBJ1-2, with TRBD1 matching 10 bases. Sequencing was performed on PBMCs. This TCR came from a man in his forties or fifties in good health and CMV-seropositive. The CDR3 nucleotides read TGTGCCAGCAGCCGGGGGACAGGGGACTATGGCTACACCTTC. Encoded protein: CASSRGTGDYGYTF.